This is a list of T cell receptor beta chains from one sample in a study of T-cell memory formation after mild COVID-19. TCRdb re-called the 5' RACE reads through MiXCR, storing one row per CDR3 protein. Of 250,000 to 350,000 distinct CDR3 sequences listed, less than 20% were seen once; the top ten hold about a fifth. Sequencing was carried out using PBMCs or a T cell subset sorted from them (not recorded which). All receptors come from a man aged 18 to 30 who had mild COVID-19 (a few samples of this study predate the infection). Cell type and time point are not known. Both conserved end residues are part of each CDR3. D genes are given only for firm matches. Size is stated for part of the rows, as once, few or many counts, or as a class when the clone is expanded.

V	size	J	D	CDR3	DNA
TRBV7-3	few	TRBJ2-5	TRBD2	CASSLPGGTQYF	TGTGCCAGCAGCTTGCCGGGGGGGACCCAGTACTTC
TRBV20-1	.	TRBJ1-5	.	CSARPSLNQPQHF	TGCAGTGCTAGACCCTCCCTTAATCAGCCCCAGCATTTT
TRBV4-1	few	TRBJ2-3	.	CASSQDQAGHSTDTQYF	TGCGCCAGCAGCCAAGATCAGGCAGGCCATAGCACAGATACGCAGTATTTT
TRBV7-6	few	TRBJ2-1	TRBD2	CASSALAGGHNEQFF	TGTGCCAGCAGCGCCCTAGCGGGGGGCCACAATGAGCAGTTCTTC
TRBV24-1	many	TRBJ1-6	.	CAVIQGGNSPLHF	TGTGCCGTCATACAGGGTGGAAATTCACCCCTCCACTTT
TRBV9	.	TRBJ2-7	TRBD1	CASSYGTGYSYEQYF	TGTGCCAGCAGCTACGGGACAGGGTACTCCTACGAGCAGTACTTC
TRBV11-2	few	TRBJ2-5	.	CASSTTGEGETQYF	TGTGCCAGCAGCACTACAGGGGAGGGGGAGACCCAGTACTTC
TRBV27	medium-sized	TRBJ2-5	TRBD2	CASRTYSGGARETQYF	TGTGCCAGCAGGACCTATAGCGGGGGGGCCCGGGAGACCCAGTACTTC
TRBV5-1	.	TRBJ1-6	.	CASSSEPGDNRPLHF	TGCGCCAGCAGCTCGGAACCGGGCGACAACAGGCCCCTCCACTTT
TRBV7-2	.	TRBJ2-3	TRBD2	CASLASGGPPLSTDTQYF	TGTGCCAGCTTAGCTAGCGGGGGTCCCCCCCTAAGCACAGATACGCAGTATTTT
TRBV29-1	many	TRBJ2-5	.	CSADRGQQETQYF	TGCAGCGCTGACCGAGGACAGCAAGAGACCCAGTACTTC
TRBV27	.	TRBJ2-1	.	CASSLSPWRGAGRYNEQFF	TGTGCCAGCAGTTTATCGCCCTGGAGGGGGGCGGGCAGGTACAATGAGCAGTTCTTC
TRBV6-5	.	TRBJ2-5	.	CASSYSYRLQETQYF	TGTGCCAGCAGTTACTCGTACAGGTTACAAGAGACCCAGTACTTC
TRBV25-1	few	TRBJ1-1	.	CASRTVTSRAEAFF	TGTGCCAGCAGGACCGTTACGAGCCGGGCTGAAGCTTTCTTT
TRBV7-3	few	TRBJ2-2	.	CASSHVSTHTSTGELFF	TGTGCCAGCAGCCACGTCAGCACACACACATCCACCGGGGAGCTGTTTTTT
TRBV4-3	few	TRBJ2-3	.	CASSQELSAWGDTQYF	TGCGCCAGCAGCCAAGAACTGTCAGCTTGGGGGGATACGCAGTATTTT
TRBV25-1	once	TRBJ2-5	.	CASSEFLLAATETQYF	TGTGCCAGCAGTGAATTTCTCTTGGCAGCAACGGAGACCCAGTACTTC
TRBV6-5	few	TRBJ1-3	.	CASSPRGGDTIYF	TGTGCCAGCAGTCCCCGAGGGGGAGACACCATATATTTT
TRBV3-1	.	TRBJ1-5	.	CASSRSLGQPQHF	TGTGCCAGCAGCCGCAGTCTTGGGCAGCCCCAGCATTTT
TRBV9	.	TRBJ2-3	.	CASSVVIGTDTQYF	TGTGCCAGCAGCGTAGTAATTGGGACAGATACGCAGTATTTT